These 7 T cell receptor beta chains share one sample of origin, sequenced in a study of metastatic and nonmetastatic thyroid tumors. All patients were treatment-naive before thyroid surgery. MiXCR re-clonotyped the PCR reads for TCRdb. The top ten clones hold around 13% of a sample with about 70,000 clones, roughly 18% of them seen once. Sequencing was done on a sample of blood. The source is a female donor with papillary thyroid cancer or a benign thyroid nodule (not recorded which). Some clones in this sample may be carry-over from other donors' samples.

This clone was found many times. The rearrangement joins TRBV6-4 to TRBJ1-2, with a tentative D call TRBD1 (5 bases). Trimming cost V 1 base and J 8 bases, with 11 bases left between them. Germline V CDR1 and CDR2: MRHNA, SNTAGT. The CDR3 totals 13 residues. CDR3 nucleotide sequence: TGTGCCAGCAGTGACTACTCAGGGTTCGGCTACACCTTC. Translating gives CASSDYSGFGYTF.

The table lists this clone with many counts. The J gene is TRBJ2-1, the V gene TRBV11-1, with 9 bases lining up with TRBD2. The CDR3 sequence is 14 residues long. Trimming at V came to 5 bases and at J to 6 bases, leaving 5 bases not matched to a gene. CDR1 and CDR2 from the germline V gene are SGHAT and FQDESV (reference sequence). The CDR3 region has the DNA TGTGCCAGCAGCCGACTAGCGGCTACCAATGAGCAGTTCTTC. Translation: CASSRLAATNEQFF. The variable domain in full, with the rest retrieved from reference TRBV11-1 and TRBJ2-1, is EAEVAQSPRYKITEKSQAVAFWCDPISGHATLYWYRQILGQGPELLVQFQDESVVDDSQLPKDRFSAERLKGVDSTLKIQPAELGDSAMYLCASSRLAATNEQFFGPGTRLTVL.

The sample holds many counts of this clone. The V call is TRBV15, the J call TRBJ2-7, with TRBD2 identical over 13 bases. V trimming: 0 bases; J trimming: 10 bases; junction bases outside the gene matches: 9. The CDR3 contains 16 residues. Germline values: CDR1 LNHNV, CDR2 YYDKDF (reference sequence). This chain's CDR3 is CATSRDYGTSGAVQYF. The CDR3 DNA follows: TGTGCCACCAGCAGAGATTACGGGACTAGCGGGGCGGTTCAGTACTTC. Looking up the rest from reference TRBV15 and TRBJ2-7 gives the full variable domain: DAMVIQNPRYQVTQFGKPVTLSCSQTLNHNVMYWYQQKSSQAPKLLFHYYDKDFNNEADTPDNFQSRRPNTSFCFLDIRSPGLGDTAMYLCATSRDYGTSGAVQYFGPGTRLTVT.

This clone has ten or more counts. This chain uses TRBV5-1 with TRBJ2-7; 12 bases are a match to TRBD1. This CDR3 region has 15 residues. J was trimmed by 5 bases and V by 3 bases; bases with no gene match: 6. CDR1 is SGHRS and CDR2 is YFSETQ in the germline V gene. The DNA for the CDR3 is TGCGCCAGCAGCTCCCTTGGGACAGGGGGCCACGAGCAGTACTTC. Translating gives CASSSLGTGGHEQYF.

The rearrangement links TRBV20-1 to TRBJ2-1; D gene uncertain. Germline V CDR1 and CDR2: DFQATT, SNEGSKA (reference sequence). There are 13 residues in the CDR3. The V and J ends lost 2 bases and 5 bases respectively, with 10 bases between them. CDR3 protein: CSARRSQHNEQFF. The CDR3 region has the DNA TGCAGTGCTAGACGAAGCCAGCACAATGAGCAGTTCTTC.

The chain carries TRBV6-1 and TRBJ2-7; 11 bases are shared with TRBD2. Germline CDR1 reads MNHNS; CDR2 reads SASEGT. Trimming took 6 bases from V and 3 from J; bases not matched to a gene: 7. The CDR3 extends over 15 amino acids. DNA for the CDR3: TGTGCCAGCAGCAGCGGGACTAGCGGTTTCTACGAGCAGTACTTC. Its protein product is CASSSGTSGFYEQYF.

The sample holds many counts of this clone. This rearrangement joins TRBV11-2 to TRBJ2-2; D not certain. This CDR3 has 14 amino acids. The V and J ends lost 7 bases and 0 bases respectively, with 9 bases between them. In germline, CDR1 is SGHAT, CDR2 FQNNGV. The DNA for the CDR3 is TGTGCCAGCAACGGACGCACGAACACCGGGGAGCTGTTTTTT. This sequence encodes CASNGRTNTGELFF.